A single sample is the source of the 11 T cell receptor beta chains below, sequenced in a study of blood T cell repertoires in COVID-19. The protocol was immunoSEQ multiplex PCR, while the TCRdb copy is restricted to in-frame clones and leaves out a portion. The table records roughly 53,000 clones, 85% to 90% of them present only once. Sequencing was carried out using peripheral blood. Receptors were obtained from a man aged 40-49 years with active COVID-19.

Comment on this clone: Other DNA sequences within the sample encode an identical CDR3. The rearrangement links TRBV19 to TRBJ2-3; D remains unclear. The CDR3 covers 12 residues. Trimming took 6 bases from V and 6 from J, leaving 10 bases between them. The germline gives CDR1 LNHDA, CDR2 SQIVND (reference sequence). The CDR3 here is CASRLSGDTQYF. The CDR3 coding sequence is TGTGCCAGTAGGCTTTCTGGCGATACGCAGTATTTT.

J is TRBJ1-5 and V is TRBV6-1; D is uncertain. Germline V CDR1 and CDR2: MNHNS, SASEGT. The CDR3 contains 14 residues. V was shortened by 1 base and J by 5 bases, with 9 bases between the two germline ends. CDR3 nucleotide sequence: TGTGCCAGCAGTGAAGATACAGCCGATCAGCCCCAGCATTTT. It encodes CASSEDTADQPQHF.

In its sample, this clone was seen a few times. CDR3 region: CASSSRPGTSGSGEQFF. CDR3 DNA: TGTGCCAGCAGCTCCCGCCCCGGGACTAGCGGGAGTGGTGAGCAGTTCTTC. The rearrangement joins TRBV11-2 to TRBJ2-1; 14 bases are a match to TRBD2. Losses at the gene ends were 4 bases for V and 9 bases for J; bases not matched to a gene: 11. Germline V lookup: CDR1 SGHAT, CDR2 FQNNGV. The CDR3 is made up of 17 amino acids.

The V gene is TRBV30, the J gene TRBJ2-3; 9 bases align to TRBD2. Germline V gene data show CDR1 as GTSNPN and CDR2 as SVGIG (reference sequence). This CDR3 is 15 amino acids long. J was trimmed by 2 bases and V by 5 bases; bases with no gene match: 8. In DNA, the CDR3 is TGTGCCTGGGATTATAGCGGGAGTTACACAGATACGCAGTATTTT. It yields the protein CAWDYSGSYTDTQYF.

The chain has TRBV20-1 and TRBJ1-6; D is undetermined. The V and J ends lost 1 base and 12 bases respectively, with 4 bases between them. The CDR3 consists of 10 residues. Germline CDR1 is DFQATT and CDR2 is SNEGSKA (reference sequence). Here the CDR3 DNA reads TGCAGTGCTAGAGGAGAACCCCTCCACTTT. Translation gives CSARGEPLHF.

The CDR3 here is CASSPDSEIYNEQFF. The CDR3 region has the DNA TGTGCCAGCAGCCCAGACAGCGAGATATACAATGAGCAGTTCTTC. J is TRBJ2-1 and V is TRBV27; weak D call: TRBD1 (5 bases). The CDR3 loop spans 15 amino acids. With 6 bases removed from V and 4 bases from J, the gap between germline ends came to 16 bases. Germline V CDR1 and CDR2: MNHEY, SMNVEV (reference sequence).

The J gene is TRBJ2-7, the V gene TRBV7-9, with 9 positions matching TRBD1. The CDR3 runs 16 residues. In germline, CDR1 is SEHNR, CDR2 FQNEAQ (reference sequence). Losses at the gene ends were 2 bases for V and 0 bases for J; bases not matched to a gene: 5. CDR3 amino acids: CASSLSRGQGSYEQYF. CDR3 DNA: TGTGCCAGCAGCTTAAGCCGGGGACAGGGCTCCTACGAGCAGTACTTC.

This clone was picked up one time. The CDR3 bases are TGTGCCAGCAGCCCTACAGGGGGCAATCAGCCCCAGCATTTT. Protein: CASSPTGGNQPQHF. V gene TRBV6-2 or TRBV6-3 combines with J gene TRBJ1-5, with TRBD1 matching 7 bases. V dropped 6 bases and J dropped 2; count of bases not matched to a gene: 4. This CDR3 contains 14 residues. Germline V CDR1 and CDR2: MNHEY, SVGEGT.

For the CDR3, the DNA is TGCGCCAGCTGGCGGGAGGGACGGACTGAAGCTTTCTTT. As protein: CASWREGRTEAFF. The rearrangement links TRBV5-1 to TRBJ1-1; D is possibly TRBD1 (5 bases). Germline assignment: CDR1 SGHRS and CDR2 YFSETQ. The V gene lost 7 bases and the J gene lost 5 bases, with 15 bases spanning the gap. CDR3 length equals 13 residues.

The chain carries TRBV30 and TRBJ2-3, with D maybe TRBD2 (5 bases). Germline CDR1 reads GTSNPN; CDR2 reads SVGIG (reference sequence). The CDR3 runs 12 residues. CDR3 DNA sequence: TGTGCGACGAGGACTAGCACAGATACGCAGTATTTT. Encoded protein: CATRTSTDTQYF.

As DNA, the CDR3 is TGCGCCAGCAGCCGAGGTGGGACAGGGGCCGATCAGCCCCAGCATTTT. Protein: CASSRGGTGADQPQHF. The V gene is TRBV4-1, the J gene TRBJ1-5, with 10 bases matching TRBD1. The CDR3 is made up of 16 amino acids. V lost 4 bases and J lost 5; bases outside the gene matches: 8. Germline loops: CDR1 MGHRA, CDR2 YSYEKL.